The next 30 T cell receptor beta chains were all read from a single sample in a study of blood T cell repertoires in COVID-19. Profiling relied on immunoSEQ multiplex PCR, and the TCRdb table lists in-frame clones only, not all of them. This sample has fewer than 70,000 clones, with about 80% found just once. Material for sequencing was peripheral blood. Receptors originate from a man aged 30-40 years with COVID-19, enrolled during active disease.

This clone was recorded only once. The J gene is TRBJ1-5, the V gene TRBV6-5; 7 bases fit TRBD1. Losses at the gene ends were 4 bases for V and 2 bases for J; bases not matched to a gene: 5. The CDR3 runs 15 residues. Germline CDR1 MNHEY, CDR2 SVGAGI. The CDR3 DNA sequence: TGTGCCAGCAGTTCCCCTGACAGGGGCAATCAGCCCCAGCATTTT. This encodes CASSSPDRGNQPQHF.

The CDR3 loop reads CASSRGTGGGSYGYTF. In DNA, the CDR3 is TGTGCCAGCAGCCGAGGGACAGGGGGCGGCAGCTATGGCTACACCTTC. The J gene is TRBJ1-2, the V gene TRBV9, with 12 bases fitting TRBD1. V shed 4 bases and J 4 bases; nucleotides not matched to a gene: 8. The CDR3 consists of 16 residues. Germline CDR1 is SGDLS and CDR2 is YYNGEE.

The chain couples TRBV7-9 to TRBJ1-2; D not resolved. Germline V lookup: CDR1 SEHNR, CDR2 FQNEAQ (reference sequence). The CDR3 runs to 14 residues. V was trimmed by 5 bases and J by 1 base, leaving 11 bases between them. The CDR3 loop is CASSPDIFNYGYTF. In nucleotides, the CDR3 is TGTGCCAGCAGCCCCGACATTTTTAACTATGGCTACACCTTC. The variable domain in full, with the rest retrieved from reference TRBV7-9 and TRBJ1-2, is DTGVSQNPRHKITKRGQNVTFRCDPISEHNRLYWYRQTLGQGPEFLTYFQNEAQLEKSRLLSDRFSAERPKGSFSTLEIQRTEQGDSAMYLCASSPDIFNYGYTFGSGTRLTVV.

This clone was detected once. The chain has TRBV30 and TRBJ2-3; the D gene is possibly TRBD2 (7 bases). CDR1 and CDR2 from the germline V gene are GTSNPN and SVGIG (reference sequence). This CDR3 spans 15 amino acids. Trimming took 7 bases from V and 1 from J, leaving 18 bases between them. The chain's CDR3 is CASQGRGSRTDTQYF. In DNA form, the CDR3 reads TGTGCCTCCCAGGGGCGGGGGTCACGCACAGATACGCAGTATTTT.

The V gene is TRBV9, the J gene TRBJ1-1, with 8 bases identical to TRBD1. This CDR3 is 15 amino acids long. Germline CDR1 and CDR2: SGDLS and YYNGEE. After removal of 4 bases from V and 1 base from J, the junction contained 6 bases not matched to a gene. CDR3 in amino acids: CASSPWTGQNTEAFF. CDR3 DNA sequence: TGTGCCAGCAGCCCCTGGACAGGGCAGAACACTGAAGCTTTCTTT.

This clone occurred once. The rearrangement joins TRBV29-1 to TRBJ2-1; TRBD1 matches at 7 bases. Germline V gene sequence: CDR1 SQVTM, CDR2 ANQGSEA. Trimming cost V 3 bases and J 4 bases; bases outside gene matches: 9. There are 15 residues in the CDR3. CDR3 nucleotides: TGCAGCGTTGAGTTCAGACAGGGCTTTTACAATGAGCAGTTCTTC. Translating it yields CSVEFRQGFYNEQFF.

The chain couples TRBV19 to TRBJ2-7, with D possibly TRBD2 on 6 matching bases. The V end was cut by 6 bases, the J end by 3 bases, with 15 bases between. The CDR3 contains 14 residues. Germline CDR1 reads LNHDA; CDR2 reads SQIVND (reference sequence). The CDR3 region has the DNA TGTGCCAGTAGCTCGGGACTTGTCTACTACGAGCAGTACTTC. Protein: CASSSGLVYYEQYF.

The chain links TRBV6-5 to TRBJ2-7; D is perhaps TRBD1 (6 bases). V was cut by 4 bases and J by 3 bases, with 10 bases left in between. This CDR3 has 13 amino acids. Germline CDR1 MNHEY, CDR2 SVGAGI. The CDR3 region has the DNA TGTGCCAGCAGTTGGGGGCCCCACTACGAGCAGTACTTC. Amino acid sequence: CASSWGPHYEQYF.

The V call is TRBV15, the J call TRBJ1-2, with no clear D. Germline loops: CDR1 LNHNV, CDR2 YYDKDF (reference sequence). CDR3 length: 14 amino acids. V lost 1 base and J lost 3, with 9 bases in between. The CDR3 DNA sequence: TGTGCCACCAGCAGAGGAACAGAACACTATGGCTACACCTTC. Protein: CATSRGTEHYGYTF.

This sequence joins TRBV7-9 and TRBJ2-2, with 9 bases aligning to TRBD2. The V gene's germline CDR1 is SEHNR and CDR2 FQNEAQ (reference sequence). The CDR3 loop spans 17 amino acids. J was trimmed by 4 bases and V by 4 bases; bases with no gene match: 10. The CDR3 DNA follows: TGTGCCAGCAGCTCCTCACGGGCGGGAGGGGGCACCGGGGAGCTGTTTTTT. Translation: CASSSSRAGGGTGELFF. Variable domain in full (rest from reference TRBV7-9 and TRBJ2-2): DTGVSQNPRHKITKRGQNVTFRCDPISEHNRLYWYRQTLGQGPEFLTYFQNEAQLEKSRLLSDRFSAERPKGSFSTLEIQRTEQGDSAMYLCASSSSRAGGGTGELFFGEGSRLTVL.

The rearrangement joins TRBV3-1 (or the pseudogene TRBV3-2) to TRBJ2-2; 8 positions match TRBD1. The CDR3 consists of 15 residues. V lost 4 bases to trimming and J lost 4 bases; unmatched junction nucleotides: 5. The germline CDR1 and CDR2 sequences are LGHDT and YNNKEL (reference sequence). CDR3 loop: CASSLTGEGTGELFF. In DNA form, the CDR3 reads TGTGCCAGCAGCCTGACAGGGGAAGGCACCGGGGAGCTGTTTTTT.

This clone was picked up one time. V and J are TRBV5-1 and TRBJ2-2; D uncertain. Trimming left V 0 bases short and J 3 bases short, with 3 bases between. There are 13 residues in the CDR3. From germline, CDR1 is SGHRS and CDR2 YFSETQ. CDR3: CASSLADTGELFF. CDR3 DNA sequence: TGCGCCAGCAGCTTGGCTGACACCGGGGAGCTGTTTTTT. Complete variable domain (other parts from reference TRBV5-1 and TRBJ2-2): KAGVTQTPRYLIKTRGQQVTLSCSPISGHRSVSWYQQTPGQGLQFLFEYFSETQRNKGNFPGRFSGRQFSNSRSEMNVSTLELGDSALYLCASSLADTGELFFGEGSRLTVL.

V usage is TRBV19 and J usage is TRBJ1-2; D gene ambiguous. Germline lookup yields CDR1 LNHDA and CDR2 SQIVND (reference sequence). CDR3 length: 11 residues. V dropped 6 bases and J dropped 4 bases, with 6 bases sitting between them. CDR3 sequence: CASSHSYGYTF. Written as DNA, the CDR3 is TGTGCCAGTAGCCATAGCTATGGCTACACCTTC.

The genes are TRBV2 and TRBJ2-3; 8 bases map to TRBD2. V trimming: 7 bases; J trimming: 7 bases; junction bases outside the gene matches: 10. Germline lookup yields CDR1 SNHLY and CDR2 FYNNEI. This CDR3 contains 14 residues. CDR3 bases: TGTGCCAGCACCGGGACTAGGGGGAAGAATACGCAGTATTTT. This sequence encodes CASTGTRGKNTQYF.

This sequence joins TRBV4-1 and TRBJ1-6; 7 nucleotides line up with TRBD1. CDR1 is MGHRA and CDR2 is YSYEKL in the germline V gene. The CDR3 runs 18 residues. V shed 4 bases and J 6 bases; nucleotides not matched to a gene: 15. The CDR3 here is CASSPAGTELNFNSPLHF. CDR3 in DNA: TGCGCCAGCAGCCCGGCAGGGACAGAGCTGAACTTTAATTCACCCCTCCACTTT.

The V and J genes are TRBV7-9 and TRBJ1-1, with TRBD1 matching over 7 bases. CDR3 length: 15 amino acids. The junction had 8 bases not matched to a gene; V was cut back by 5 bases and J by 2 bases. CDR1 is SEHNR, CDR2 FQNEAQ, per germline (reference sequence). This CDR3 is CASSQNRDSNTEAFF. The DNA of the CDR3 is TGTGCCAGCAGCCAGAATAGGGACAGTAACACTGAAGCTTTCTTT.

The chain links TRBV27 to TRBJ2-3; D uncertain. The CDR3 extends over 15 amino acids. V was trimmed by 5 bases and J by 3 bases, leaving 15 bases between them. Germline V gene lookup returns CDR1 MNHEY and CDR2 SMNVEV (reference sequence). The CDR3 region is CASSLGDGVTDTQYF. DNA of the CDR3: TGTGCCAGCAGTCTGGGCGACGGCGTAACAGATACGCAGTATTTT.

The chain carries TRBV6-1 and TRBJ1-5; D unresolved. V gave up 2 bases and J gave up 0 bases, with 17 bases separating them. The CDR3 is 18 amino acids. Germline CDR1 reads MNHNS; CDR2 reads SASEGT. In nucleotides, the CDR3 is TGTGCCAGCAGTGAACGGGCAGATATGGACTATAGCAATCAGCCCCAGCATTTT. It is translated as CASSERADMDYSNQPQHF.

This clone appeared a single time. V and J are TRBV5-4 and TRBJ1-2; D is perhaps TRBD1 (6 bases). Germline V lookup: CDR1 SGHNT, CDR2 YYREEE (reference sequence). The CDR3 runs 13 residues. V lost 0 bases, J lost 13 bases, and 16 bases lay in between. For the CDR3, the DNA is TGTGCCAGCAGCTTGGGCAGGGGCCCCCACGGCACCTTC. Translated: CASSLGRGPHGTF.

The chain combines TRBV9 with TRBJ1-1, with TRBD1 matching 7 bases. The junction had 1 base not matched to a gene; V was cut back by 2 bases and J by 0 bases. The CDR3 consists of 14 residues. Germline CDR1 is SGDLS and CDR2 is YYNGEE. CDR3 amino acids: CASSVGQLNTEAFF. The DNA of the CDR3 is TGTGCCAGCAGCGTGGGACAGCTGAACACTGAAGCTTTCTTT.

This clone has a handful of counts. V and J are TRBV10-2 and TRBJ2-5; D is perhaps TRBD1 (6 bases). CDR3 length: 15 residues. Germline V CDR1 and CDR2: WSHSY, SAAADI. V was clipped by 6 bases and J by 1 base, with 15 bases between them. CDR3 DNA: TGCGCCAGCAGCGACCCAGACAGGTTCCAAGAGACCCAGTACTTC. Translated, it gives CASSDPDRFQETQYF.

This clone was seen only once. CDR3 coding DNA: TGTGCCAGCAGCCGGGACATATACAATGAGCAGTTCTTC. Translation: CASSRDIYNEQFF. The chain has TRBV5-4 and TRBJ2-1, with a tentative D call TRBD1 (6 bases). Germline CDR1 and CDR2: SGHNT and YYREEE (reference sequence). V lost 4 bases and J 4 bases, leaving 9 bases between the germline ends. The CDR3 runs to 13 residues.

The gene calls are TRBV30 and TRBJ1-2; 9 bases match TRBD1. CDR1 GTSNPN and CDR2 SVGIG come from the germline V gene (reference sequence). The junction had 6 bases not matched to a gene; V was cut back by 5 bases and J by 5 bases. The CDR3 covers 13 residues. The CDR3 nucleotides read TGTGCCTGGGGGACAGGGACACCTTATGGCTACACCTTC. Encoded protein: CAWGTGTPYGYTF.

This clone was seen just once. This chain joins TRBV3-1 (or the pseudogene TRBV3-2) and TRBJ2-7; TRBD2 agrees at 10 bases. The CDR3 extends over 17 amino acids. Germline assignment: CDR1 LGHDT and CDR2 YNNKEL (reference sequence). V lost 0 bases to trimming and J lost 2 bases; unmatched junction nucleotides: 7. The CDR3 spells CASSQDSSGGYTYEQYF. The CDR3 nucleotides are TGTGCCAGCAGCCAAGATTCTAGCGGGGGTTACACCTACGAGCAGTACTTC.

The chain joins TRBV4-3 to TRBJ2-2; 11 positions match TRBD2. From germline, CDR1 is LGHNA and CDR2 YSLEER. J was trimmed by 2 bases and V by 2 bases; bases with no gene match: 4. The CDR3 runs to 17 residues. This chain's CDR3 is CASSQLAGGPNTGELFF. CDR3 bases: TGCGCCAGCAGCCAACTAGCGGGGGGACCCAACACCGGGGAGCTGTTTTTT.

The CDR3 is CASSFAGREAFF. Written as DNA, the CDR3 is TGTGCCAGCAGCTTTGCGGGTCGAGAAGCTTTCTTT. This chain connects TRBV7-9 to TRBJ1-1; unclear D gene. V lost 3 bases and J lost 8, with 10 bases in between. CDR3 size: 12 residues. Germline V gene sequence: CDR1 SEHNR, CDR2 FQNEAQ (reference sequence).

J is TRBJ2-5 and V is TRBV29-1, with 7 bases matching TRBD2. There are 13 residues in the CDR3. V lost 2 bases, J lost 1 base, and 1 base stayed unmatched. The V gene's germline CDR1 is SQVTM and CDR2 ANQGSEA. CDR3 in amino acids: CSVERGVQETQYF. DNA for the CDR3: TGCAGCGTTGAACGGGGGGTCCAAGAGACCCAGTACTTC.

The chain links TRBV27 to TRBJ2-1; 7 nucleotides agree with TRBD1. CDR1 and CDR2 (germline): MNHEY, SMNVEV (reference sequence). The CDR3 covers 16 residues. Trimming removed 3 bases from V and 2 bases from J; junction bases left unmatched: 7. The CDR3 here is CASSFEAGTAYNEQFF. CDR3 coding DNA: TGTGCCAGCAGTTTTGAGGCCGGGACAGCCTACAATGAGCAGTTCTTC.

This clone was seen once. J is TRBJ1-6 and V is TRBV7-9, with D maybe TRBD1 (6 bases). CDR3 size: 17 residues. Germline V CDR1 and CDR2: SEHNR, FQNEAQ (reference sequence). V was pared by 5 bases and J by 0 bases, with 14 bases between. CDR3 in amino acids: CASSPRGGSSYNSPLHF. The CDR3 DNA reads TGTGCCAGCAGCCCGAGGGGGGGGAGCTCCTATAATTCACCCCTCCACTTT.

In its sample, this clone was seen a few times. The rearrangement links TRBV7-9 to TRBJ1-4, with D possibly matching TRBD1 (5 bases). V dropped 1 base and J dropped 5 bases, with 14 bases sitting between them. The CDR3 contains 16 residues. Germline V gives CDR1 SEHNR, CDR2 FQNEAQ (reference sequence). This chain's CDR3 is CASSLGGTGYNEKLFF. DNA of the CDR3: TGTGCCAGCAGCTTAGGTGGTACAGGCTACAATGAAAAACTGTTTTTT.